Presented here are 21 T cell receptor beta chains from one specimen sequenced in a study of T cells after yellow fever vaccination. Each CDR3 protein gets one entry after TCRdb re-called the 5' RACE reads with MiXCR. The sample shows hundreds of thousands of distinct CDR3 sequences, roughly 12% of them seen only once. Here the sequenced sample was PBMCs, taken on the day of the yellow fever booster vaccination. The receptors stem from a young man who received the YFV17D yellow fever vaccine.

This clonotype was observed a handful of times. J is TRBJ2-7 and V is TRBV20-1; TRBD1 agrees at 8 bases. With V trimmed by 6 bases and J by 4 bases, 11 bases remained unmatched. In germline, CDR1 is DFQATT, CDR2 SNEGSKA (reference sequence). CDR3 length: 14 residues. The CDR3 sequence: CSAEAGTGFYEQYF. The CDR3 region has the DNA TGCAGTGCAGAGGCCGGGACAGGATTTTACGAGCAGTACTTC.

This clonotype was observed a handful of times. V usage is TRBV24-1 and J usage is TRBJ2-2, with D possibly being TRBD1 or TRBD2 (5 bases each). The V gene lost 3 bases and the J gene lost 0 bases, with 13 bases spanning the gap. The CDR3 is 17 residues long. CDR1 is KGHDR and CDR2 is SFDVKD in the germline V gene. CDR3 residues: CATSDPPGTANTGELFF. The CDR3 DNA reads as TGTGCCACCAGTGATCCGCCTGGGACCGCGAACACCGGGGAGCTGTTTTTT.

This clonotype was picked up many times. The chain is built from TRBV7-2 and TRBJ2-4, with D tentatively TRBD1 (5 bases). The CDR3 totals 16 residues. Trimming pared 5 bases from V and 3 bases from J, leaving 17 bases between. Germline loops: CDR1 SGHTA, CDR2 FQGNSA. CDR3 DNA: TGTGCCAGCAGCCTCGGACCCGACAGCTACAAAAACATTCAGTACTTC. It is translated as CASSLGPDSYKNIQYF.

This clonotype was recorded a few times. The V call is TRBV6-1, the J call TRBJ2-7; 8 nucleotides agree with TRBD1. Germline loops: CDR1 MNHNS, CDR2 SASEGT. Trimming took 6 bases from V and 2 from J; bases not matched to a gene: 9. There are 15 residues in the CDR3. The CDR3 DNA follows: TGTGCCAGCAGCCAGGATCACAGGGGGGCCTACGAGCAGTACTTC. Protein product: CASSQDHRGAYEQYF.

The table lists this clonotype with a few counts. Relative to the germline gene, one junction end is altered; a read error may explain this. The CDR3 sequence: CSARGAVRGTSSYNEQFF. CDR3 DNA sequence: TGCAGTGCCAGAGGGGCCGTCAGGGGGACAAGCTCCTACAATGAGCAGTTCTTC. This sequence joins TRBV20-1 and TRBJ2-1, with 7 nucleotides matching TRBD1. The V gene's germline CDR1 is DFQATT and CDR2 SNEGSKA (reference sequence). The CDR3 has 18 residues.

This clonotype has a handful of counts. The V gene is TRBV5-5, the J gene TRBJ1-5; TRBD1 agrees at 7 bases. Germline V lookup: CDR1 SGHKS, CDR2 YYEKEE (reference sequence). Trimming cost V 4 bases and J 7 bases; bases outside gene matches: 17. The CDR3 runs 17 residues. The CDR3 region is CASSPRWGDRVKQPQHF. Written as DNA, the CDR3 is TGTGCCAGCAGCCCCAGATGGGGTGACAGGGTAAAGCAGCCCCAGCATTTT.

This clonotype was counted once. A read error is possible here, since a much larger clone lies one base away. This chain connects TRBV20-1 to TRBJ2-5; TRBD2 might be the D (6 bases). The CDR3 runs to 16 residues. CDR1 is DFQATT, CDR2 SNEGSKA, per germline (reference sequence). The CDR3 loop reads CCARGVAAKTQETQYF. For the CDR3, the DNA is TGCTGTGCTAGAGGGGTAGCGGCCAAGACCCAAGAGACCCAGTACTTC.

This clonotype was found many times. The V and J genes are TRBV5-8 and TRBJ2-1; 9 positions agree with TRBD1. Germline V CDR1 and CDR2: SGHTS, YDEGEE. The CDR3 extends over 16 amino acids. The trim removed 4 bases at V and 9 bases at J, leaving 14 bases unmatched. The CDR3 spells CASSARTGVSIGEQFF. The CDR3 region has the DNA TGTGCCAGCAGCGCCAGGACAGGGGTATCGATTGGTGAGCAGTTCTTC.

V gene TRBV28 combines with J gene TRBJ2-1, with D tentatively TRBD1 (5 bases). The CDR3 runs 16 residues. V lost 2 bases, J lost 8 bases, and 19 bases lay in between. The germline gives CDR1 MDHEN, CDR2 SYDVKM. This chain's CDR3 is CASSLTFTIQGYEQFF. CDR3 DNA: TGTGCCAGCAGTTTAACCTTTACTATCCAGGGCTATGAGCAGTTCTTC.

This clonotype was seen more than once but under ten times. The chain is built from TRBV10-3 and TRBJ2-7; 8 bases agree with TRBD2. The germline CDR1 and CDR2 sequences are ENHRY and SYGVKD. With V trimmed by 8 bases and J by 5 bases, 8 bases remained unmatched. The CDR3 runs 13 residues. DNA for the CDR3: TGTGCCATCGGCAAGCGGGAGTCCCACGAGCAGTACTTC. Protein: CAIGKRESHEQYF.

V usage is TRBV27 and J usage is TRBJ2-1, with D perhaps given as TRBD1 or TRBD2 (6 bases each). The CDR3 extends over 13 amino acids. V lost 1 base and J 9 bases, leaving 10 bases between the germline ends. Germline assignment: CDR1 MNHEY and CDR2 SMNVEV (reference sequence). Here the CDR3 DNA reads TGTGCCAGCAGTTTATTGTCGGGGGCTGAGCAGTTCTTC. This encodes CASSLLSGAEQFF.

This chain connects TRBV7-2 to TRBJ2-4; 10 bases align to TRBD1. The V segment lost 1 base and the J segment 7 bases; nucleotides outside the gene matches: 10. Per germline, CDR1 SGHTA and CDR2 FQGNSA. This CDR3 region has 17 residues. CDR3 DNA: TGTGCCAGCAGCTTAGTGGCGACAGGGGGCGCATATAACATTCAGTACTTC. Translated, it gives CASSLVATGGAYNIQYF.

This clonotype was detected a few times. The chain links TRBV20-1 to TRBJ1-5; D is ambiguous. CDR3 size: 13 residues. Per germline, CDR1 DFQATT and CDR2 SNEGSKA (reference sequence). Between the trimmed V and J ends, which lost 6 bases and 4 bases, there was a span of 13 bases. The CDR3: CSADLDTNQPQHF. The CDR3 nucleotides are TGCAGTGCCGACCTAGATACGAATCAGCCCCAGCATTTT.

This clonotype was seen many times. V gene TRBV7-2 combines with J gene TRBJ2-1; D ambiguous. The V gene lost 5 bases and the J gene lost 7 bases, with 9 bases spanning the gap. Germline CDR1 SGHTA, CDR2 FQGNSA. CDR3 length equals 12 residues. In DNA, the CDR3 is TGTGCCAGCAGCCCCGGCTGGAATGAGCAGTTCTTC. Amino acid sequence: CASSPGWNEQFF. Full variable domain (outside the CDR3, taken from reference TRBV7-2 and TRBJ2-1): GAGVSQSPSNKVTEKGKDVELRCDPISGHTALYWYRQSLGQGLEFLIYFQGNSAPDKSGLPSDRFSAERTGGSVSTLTIQRTQQEDSAVYLCASSPGWNEQFFGPGTRLTVL.

This clonotype turned up a few times. V is TRBV7-2 and J is TRBJ2-2; 9 bases are a match to TRBD2. The germline gives CDR1 SGHTA, CDR2 FQGNSA. The CDR3 is 16 amino acids. Unmatched junction bases numbered 12, after V lost 5 bases and J lost 8 bases. CDR3 sequence: CASSLRTSAVPGELFF. CDR3 DNA: TGTGCCAGCAGCCTGCGGACTAGCGCTGTTCCAGGGGAGCTGTTTTTT.

V is TRBV7-2 and J is TRBJ2-3; D possibly matches TRBD1 or TRBD2 (6 bases each). Germline-derived CDR1 and CDR2 are SGHTA and FQGNSA. CDR3 length: 13 residues. The ends were cut back, 5 bases at V and 8 bases at J, with 14 bases in the middle. The CDR3 is CASSPRLGGTQYF. CDR3 nucleotides: TGTGCCAGCAGCCCGCGACTAGGGGGTACGCAGTATTTT. The full variable domain, rest sourced from reference TRBV7-2 and TRBJ2-3, is GAGVSQSPSNKVTEKGKDVELRCDPISGHTALYWYRQSLGQGLEFLIYFQGNSAPDKSGLPSDRFSAERTGGSVSTLTIQRTQQEDSAVYLCASSPRLGGTQYFGPGTRLTVL.

This clonotype came up many times. The chain employs TRBV11-2 and TRBJ2-7; D is possibly TRBD2 (6 bases). There are 18 residues in the CDR3. Trimming took off 5 bases at V and 1 base at J, with 24 bases between the two ends. Germline V gene data show CDR1 as SGHAT and CDR2 as FQNNGV. CDR3 residues: CASSIRTPEGPWSYEQYF. The CDR3 DNA is TGTGCCAGCAGCATCCGGACTCCGGAGGGGCCGTGGTCCTACGAGCAGTACTTC.

This clonotype has only a few counts. The chain is built from TRBV24-1 and TRBJ2-1; 7 bases fit TRBD1. J lost 5 bases, V lost 4 bases, and 7 bases had no gene match. The length of the CDR3 is 15 residues. The germline V gene has CDR1 KGHDR and CDR2 SFDVKD. The CDR3 spells CATSDPDTGDNEQFF. As DNA, the CDR3 is TGTGCCACCAGTGACCCTGATACAGGGGACAATGAGCAGTTCTTC.

This clonotype was seen only a few times. The J gene is TRBJ2-7, the V gene TRBV12-3 or TRBV12-4; D might be TRBD1 or TRBD2, each matching 7 bases. Deletions cut 2 bases from V and 5 bases from J, with 13 bases between. The CDR3 loop spans 14 amino acids. For the CDR3, the DNA is TGTGCCAGCAGTTTATCGACAGGGAGGGACGAGCAGTACTTC. This codes for CASSLSTGRDEQYF.

Only a few counts were recorded for this clonotype. This chain links TRBV6-4 with TRBJ2-3; TRBD2 is a possible D gene (6 bases). Per the germline V gene, CDR1 is MRHNA and CDR2 is SNTAGT. Trimming cost V 6 bases and J 6 bases, with 13 bases left between them. This CDR3 contains 13 residues. CDR3 sequence reads: CASSVRELDTQYF. CDR3 coding DNA: TGTGCCAGCAGCGTACGGGAGTTGGATACGCAGTATTTT.

Ten or more counts support this clonotype. The chain employs TRBV20-1 and TRBJ2-2, with 9 bases matching TRBD1. Trimming at V came to 6 bases and at J to 3 bases, leaving 17 bases not matched to a gene. The CDR3 has 18 amino acids. The germline V gene encodes CDR1 DFQATT and CDR2 SNEGSKA (reference sequence). The CDR3 coding sequence is TGCAGTGCCACGATTACCGCTCCCGGGACAGGGTACACCGGGGAGCTGTTTTTT. The encoded protein is CSATITAPGTGYTGELFF.